The clone carrying this T cell receptor (beta chain) was counted between two and nine times. Antigen unknown. These data come from a study of human T cells and chemical hapten exposure. In the study overall: Patches with 0.01% DPC went on the upper back, and the tests were read at 6 days.

Regarding the study as a whole: Versus controls, expanded TCRs had significantly more large CDR3 similarity clusters. TCRs at a frequency above 1 in 1000 stayed unchanged with DPC sensitization.

Time point noted: patch test 3, about 24 weeks after DPC sensitization. The sample's treatment: therapeutic diphenylcyclopropenone sensitization with weekly scalp DPC. Germline V CDR1 and CDR2: SQVTM, ANQGSEA. The CDR3 has 12 amino acids. V was clipped by 4 bases and J by 5 bases; unmatched bases: 4. TCRdb fed the RACE reads into MiXCR, producing one record per CDR3 protein. This sample has roughly 150,000 distinct CDR3 sequences, with roughly a quarter found just once. This specimen was whole blood, taken in connection with sensitization to the hapten diphenylcyclopropenone (DPC). The chain joins TRBV29-1 to TRBJ1-2; 7 positions agree with TRBD1. This clonotype was sampled from a woman between 18 and 29 years old with alopecia areata. Some clones in this sample may be carry-over from other donors' samples. Here the CDR3 reads CSVGQGGYGYTF. CDR3 nucleotides: TGCAGCGTTGGGCAGGGGGGATATGGCTACACCTTC.